These 29 T cell receptor beta chains were sequenced from one sample in a study of monozygotic twins with inflammatory bowel disease. TCRdb derives one entry per CDR3 protein from the 5' RACE reads, leaving out DNA. This specimen shows fewer than 550,000 distinct CDR3 sequences; the ten leading clones hold around 2.5%. The sample comprised blood. These receptors were taken from a human donor with ulcerative colitis or Crohn's disease, or a healthy co-twin of an affected twin (not recorded which).

The rearrangement uses TRBV7-2 and TRBJ2-4; checking the TCRdb D call of TRBD1 is not possible without DNA. CDR3 length: 21 residues. Germline CDR1 reads SGHTA; CDR2 reads FQGNSA. CDR3 residues: CASSLAESTNNRGPIKNIQYF.

The rearrangement links TRBV12-3 or TRBV12-4 to TRBJ1-5; TCRdb names TRBD1, which stays unverified in the absence of DNA. This CDR3 has 14 residues. CDR3 sequence reads: CASRGVDSNQPQHF.

V gene TRBV5-6 combines with J gene TRBJ1-1; TCRdb names TRBD1, which stays unverified in the absence of DNA. CDR3 size: 13 residues. Germline V gene lookup returns CDR1 SGHDT and CDR2 YYEEEE. The CDR3 sequence: CASSLRTAAWGLF.

The J gene is TRBJ2-1, the V gene TRBV6-1; the D call of TRBD2 rests on TCRdb alone, since no DNA is present to check it. The CDR3 is 16 amino acids. Germline values: CDR1 MNHNS, CDR2 SASEGT. CDR3 sequence reads: CATERMAGSSYNEQFF.

The chain carries TRBV5-1 and TRBJ2-5. Germline CDR1 is SGHRS and CDR2 is YFSETQ. The CDR3 runs 15 residues. CDR3 amino acids: CASMAATNFQETQYF.

The chain couples TRBV5-6 to TRBJ2-1. This CDR3 spans 14 amino acids. Per germline, CDR1 SGHDT and CDR2 YYEEEE. This chain's CDR3 is CASSPSGSFNEQFF.

V is TRBV28 and J is TRBJ1-6. The germline V gene has CDR1 MDHEN and CDR2 SYDVKM. This CDR3 is built from 13 residues. The CDR3 loop reads CASKERNNSPLHF.

The chain is built from TRBV19 and TRBJ2-7; TCRdb lists TRBD2, though no DNA is available to test this call. The CDR3 length is 12 residues. CDR1 and CDR2 from the germline V gene are LNHDA and SQIVND (reference sequence). This CDR3 reads CASSIGRDEQYF.

The V call is TRBV4-3, the J call TRBJ2-7. CDR1 and CDR2 from the germline V gene are LGHNA and YSLEER. This CDR3 comprises 14 residues. The CDR3 region is CASSRADGPNEQYF.

The genes are TRBV5-1 and TRBJ2-7; there is no DNA to check the TCRdb D call of TRBD2. CDR1 and CDR2 (germline): SGHRS, YFSETQ. The CDR3 runs to 16 residues. This CDR3 is CASSWGPAGGSEEQYF.

V gene TRBV12-3 or TRBV12-4 combines with J gene TRBJ2-1; with no DNA, the TCRdb D assignment of TRBD1 cannot be verified. This CDR3 contains 18 residues. The CDR3 sequence is CASSFGEGWRGKDNEQFF.

The chain employs TRBV12-3 or TRBV12-4 and TRBJ2-1; TCRdb indicates TRBD1, and absent DNA this call remains unverified. This CDR3 is built from 15 residues. Here the CDR3 reads CASSLRDRAHNEQFF.

This chain's CDR3 is CSASSTELNEKLFF. This chain joins TRBV20-1 and TRBJ1-4; there is no DNA to check the TCRdb D call of TRBD1. There are 14 residues in the CDR3. The germline V gene encodes CDR1 DFQATT and CDR2 SNEGSKA (reference sequence).

This clonotype is labeled medium-sized based on frequency. The J gene is TRBJ2-3, the V gene TRBV25-1; TCRdb's D gene call, TRBD2, goes unchecked for lack of DNA. The germline V gene has CDR1 MGHDK and CDR2 SYGVNS. This CDR3 region has 18 residues. The CDR3 protein is CASRAGGRLPLSTDTQYF.

The V and J genes are TRBV5-1 and TRBJ1-2; the TRBD1 assignment by TCRdb is unverifiable without DNA. The CDR3 consists of 15 residues. Germline values: CDR1 SGHRS, CDR2 YFSETQ. The CDR3 sequence is CASSPPTGTVNGYTF.

CDR3 sequence reads: CSAPHNYSYEQYF. The rearrangement joins TRBV20-1 to TRBJ2-7. The CDR3 loop spans 13 amino acids. CDR1 and CDR2 (germline): DFQATT, SNEGSKA (reference sequence).

V gene TRBV2 combines with J gene TRBJ2-7. The CDR3 runs 12 residues. Germline values: CDR1 SNHLY, CDR2 FYNNEI. The CDR3 sequence: CASRLISAGQYF.

This chain uses TRBV29-1 with TRBJ1-2. The length of the CDR3 is 12 residues. The germline CDR1 and CDR2 sequences are SQVTM and ANQGSEA. The CDR3 loop reads CSVEDQDYGYTF.

The rearrangement uses TRBV10-3 and TRBJ2-2. The CDR3 sequence is 14 residues long. The V gene's germline CDR1 is ENHRY and CDR2 SYGVKD. The CDR3 loop is CAISESPNTGELFF.

The chain couples TRBV7-2 to TRBJ2-7. Germline lookup yields CDR1 SGHTA and CDR2 FQGNSA. This CDR3 spans 13 amino acids. CDR3 sequence: CASSLYWGYEQYF.

V gene TRBV28 combines with J gene TRBJ2-7; the TRBD2 assignment by TCRdb is unverifiable without DNA. The germline V gene encodes CDR1 MDHEN and CDR2 SYDVKM. The CDR3 covers 14 residues. The CDR3 protein is CAIGGGSFIHEQYF.

This sequence joins TRBV4-3 and TRBJ2-7; TCRdb lists TRBD1, though no DNA is available to test this call. Germline CDR1 LGHNA, CDR2 YSLEER. This CDR3 is 15 amino acids long. CDR3 loop: CASSQDTGFSYEQYF.

The CDR3 here is CASQKETGKGNTIYF. The genes are TRBV7-6 and TRBJ1-3; TCRdb indicates TRBD1, and absent DNA this call remains unverified. The germline V gene has CDR1 SGHVS and CDR2 FNYEAQ. The CDR3 runs to 15 residues.

The V call is TRBV6-6, the J call TRBJ2-1. The CDR3 has 12 amino acids. The germline gives CDR1 MNHNY, CDR2 SVGAGI (reference sequence). CDR3 amino acids: CASSYSKREQFF.

The genes are TRBV11-2 and TRBJ2-5; the D gene TCRdb calls, TRBD2, cannot be checked with no DNA. The CDR3 totals 14 residues. Germline V CDR1 and CDR2: SGHAT, FQNNGV. The chain's CDR3 is CASSFRTSGETQYF.

The chain recombines TRBV7-8 with TRBJ2-3; TCRdb's D gene call, TRBD1, goes unchecked for lack of DNA. CDR3 length: 15 amino acids. Germline V CDR1 and CDR2: SGHVS, FQNEAQ. CDR3 residues: CASSLVGGYTDTQYF.

The CDR3 loop reads CASSEPPAKNIQYF. The chain couples TRBV6-1 to TRBJ2-4; without DNA, the TCRdb call of TRBD1 cannot be checked. In germline, CDR1 is MNHNS, CDR2 SASEGT. The CDR3 is 14 residues long.

V and J are TRBV3-1 and TRBJ2-7. CDR1 and CDR2 (germline): LGHDT, YNNKEL (reference sequence). The CDR3 is 15 amino acids. The CDR3 spells CASSLFPTSPYEQYF.

The rearrangement joins TRBV6-2 or TRBV6-3 to TRBJ2-2; without DNA, the TCRdb call of TRBD1 cannot be checked. Germline V lookup: CDR1 MNHEY, CDR2 SVGEGT. The CDR3 spans 15 residues. CDR3 sequence reads: CASSATGLSGGELFF.